The rows below give T cell receptor beta chains drawn from one sample of a study of CD8+CD57+ T cells in acquired aplastic anemia. TCRdb re-derived calls from the reads in MiXCR, one entry per CDR3 protein. The repertoire includes around 130,000 distinct CDR3 sequences, roughly 50% of them detected once, and roughly 2.7% sits in the top ten. Material for sequencing was sorted CD4+, CD8+, or CD8+CD57+ T cells (not recorded which) from PBMCs. The receptors come from a human donor in good health, serving as a control. Each CDR3 is given with its conserved first and last residue. A D gene is named only where the DNA matches it firmly. Clone sizes are given selectively: once, few, many, or a class where the clone is expanded.

clone_size: many; v_call: TRBV2; j_call: TRBJ2-5; d_call: TRBD2; cdr3_aa: CASKRSTPTGTSETQYF; cdr3_nt: TGTGCCAGCAAAAGGTCAACTCCGACAGGGACTAGCGAGACCCAGTACTTC
clone_size: -; v_call: TRBV19; j_call: TRBJ2-4; d_call: -; cdr3_aa: CASSMDEQPLAKNIQYF; cdr3_nt: TGTGCCAGTAGTATGGACGAACAGCCCCTAGCCAAAAACATTCAGTACTTC
clone_size: many; v_call: TRBV6-2/TRBV6-3; j_call: TRBJ2-3; d_call: -; cdr3_aa: CASSSRPVADTQYF; cdr3_nt: TGTGCCAGCTCAAGTCGGCCGGTGGCGGATACGCAGTATTTT
clone_size: many; v_call: TRBV6-1; j_call: TRBJ2-7; d_call: TRBD1; cdr3_aa: CASGQGPYEQYF; cdr3_nt: TGTGCCAGCGGACAGGGTCCCTACGAGCAGTACTTC
clone_size: -; v_call: TRBV20-1; j_call: TRBJ2-7; d_call: TRBD2; cdr3_aa: CSVGTSGGLRGEQHF; cdr3_nt: TGCAGTGTTGGGACTAGCGGGGGGTTACGTGGCGAGCAGCACTTC
clone_size: -; v_call: TRBV6-5; j_call: TRBJ1-2; d_call: TRBD1; cdr3_aa: CASSYQPGQGNGYTF; cdr3_nt: TGTGCCAGCAGTTACCAACCGGGACAGGGGAATGGCTACACCTTC
clone_size: -; v_call: TRBV29-1; j_call: TRBJ2-3; d_call: TRBD1; cdr3_aa: CSVCGQGRTDTQYF; cdr3_nt: TGCAGCGTATGCGGACAGGGCCGGACAGATACGCAGTATTTT
clone_size: many; v_call: TRBV9; j_call: TRBJ2-5; d_call: TRBD2; cdr3_aa: CASSTGGGQLGETQYF; cdr3_nt: TGTGCCAGCAGCACAGGCGGGGGTCAGCTCGGGGAGACCCAGTACTTC
clone_size: -; v_call: TRBV5-6; j_call: TRBJ2-7; d_call: -; cdr3_aa: CASSLPGANEQYF; cdr3_nt: TGTGCCAGCAGCCTGCCGGGTGCGAACGAGCAGTACTTC
clone_size: many; v_call: TRBV20-1; j_call: TRBJ2-1; d_call: TRBD2; cdr3_aa: CSFFLTSGGANRPEQFF; cdr3_nt: TGCAGTTTTTTTCTGACTAGCGGGGGGGCCAACCGCCCTGAGCAGTTCTTC